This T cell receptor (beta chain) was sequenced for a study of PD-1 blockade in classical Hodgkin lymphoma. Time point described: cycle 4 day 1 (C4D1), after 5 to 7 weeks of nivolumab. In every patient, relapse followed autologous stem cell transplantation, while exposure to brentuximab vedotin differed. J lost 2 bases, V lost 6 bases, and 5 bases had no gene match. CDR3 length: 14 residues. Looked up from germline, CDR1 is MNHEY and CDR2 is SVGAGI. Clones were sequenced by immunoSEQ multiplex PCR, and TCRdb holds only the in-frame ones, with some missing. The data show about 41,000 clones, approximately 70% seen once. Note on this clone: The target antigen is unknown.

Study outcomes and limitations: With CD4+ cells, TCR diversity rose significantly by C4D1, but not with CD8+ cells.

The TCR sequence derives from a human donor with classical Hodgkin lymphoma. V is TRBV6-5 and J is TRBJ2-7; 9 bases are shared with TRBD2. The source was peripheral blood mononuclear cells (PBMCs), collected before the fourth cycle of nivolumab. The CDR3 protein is CASSPGTSTYEQYF. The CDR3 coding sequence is TGTGCCAGCAGCCCCGGGACTAGCACCTACGAGCAGTACTTC.